Described below is a single T cell receptor (beta chain) sequence and its context. Its specificity is unknown. A far larger clone is only one base removed, so a read error is likely. Each subset's genomic DNA was split evenly across several immunoSEQ plates. Only in-frame clones appear in the TCRdb table, and some are missing; sequencing was by immunoSEQ multiplex PCR. The data contain approximately 440,000 clones, 75% to 80% of them singletons. This record comes from a study of shared clonotypes between healthy human individuals. Study findings and constraints: Clonotype sharing among donors was expected to depend on sequencing depth. Exclusively blood specimens were collected; tissue repertoires likely differ.

Germline lookup yields CDR1 SGHNT and CDR2 YYREEE (reference sequence). This CDR3 is built from 16 residues. The junction had 10 bases not matched to a gene; V was cut back by 2 bases and J by 3 bases. This receptor was identified in a woman aged 40-49 years in good health. Some clones in this sample may be carry-over from other donors' samples. Sequencing used PBMCs. The genes are TRBV5-4 and TRBJ2-5, with TRBD2 identical over 7 bases. The CDR3 DNA reads TGTGCCAGCAGCTTCGGCGGGAGTGCCTCGAAAGAGACCCAGTACTTC. It is translated as CASSFGGSASKETQYF.